This T cell receptor beta chain was identified in a study of control samples from healthy donors and cancer patients. The CDR3 contains 15 residues. V gave up 0 bases and J gave up 2 bases, with 11 bases separating them. CDR1 is MNHEY and CDR2 is SVGAGI in the germline V gene. The assay was immunoSEQ multiplex PCR, and TCRdb's table has in-frame clones only and misses some. In the table there are around 68,000 clones, 83% of which are singletons. The chain employs TRBV6-5 and TRBJ2-7; tentatively, D is TRBD1 (6 bases). This receptor was identified in a man aged 60 to 69 in good health. Sequencing was carried out using blood. The CDR3 here is CASSYSQGSPYEQYF. Here the CDR3 DNA reads TGTGCCAGCAGTTACTCACAGGGAAGCCCCTACGAGCAGTACTTC.